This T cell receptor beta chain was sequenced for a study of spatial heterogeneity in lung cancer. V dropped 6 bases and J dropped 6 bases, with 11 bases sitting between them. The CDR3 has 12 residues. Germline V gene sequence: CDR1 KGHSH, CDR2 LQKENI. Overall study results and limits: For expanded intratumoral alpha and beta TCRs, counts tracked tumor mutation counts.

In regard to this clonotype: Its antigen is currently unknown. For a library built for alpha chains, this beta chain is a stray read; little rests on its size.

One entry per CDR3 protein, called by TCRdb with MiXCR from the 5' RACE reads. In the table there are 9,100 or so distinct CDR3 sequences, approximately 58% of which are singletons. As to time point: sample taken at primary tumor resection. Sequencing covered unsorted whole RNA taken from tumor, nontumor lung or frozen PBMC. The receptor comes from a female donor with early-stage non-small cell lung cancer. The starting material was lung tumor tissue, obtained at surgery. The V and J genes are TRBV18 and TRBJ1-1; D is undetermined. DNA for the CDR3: TGTGCCAGCTCGACCTCCCTCTCTGAAGCTTTCTTT. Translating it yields CASSTSLSEAFF.